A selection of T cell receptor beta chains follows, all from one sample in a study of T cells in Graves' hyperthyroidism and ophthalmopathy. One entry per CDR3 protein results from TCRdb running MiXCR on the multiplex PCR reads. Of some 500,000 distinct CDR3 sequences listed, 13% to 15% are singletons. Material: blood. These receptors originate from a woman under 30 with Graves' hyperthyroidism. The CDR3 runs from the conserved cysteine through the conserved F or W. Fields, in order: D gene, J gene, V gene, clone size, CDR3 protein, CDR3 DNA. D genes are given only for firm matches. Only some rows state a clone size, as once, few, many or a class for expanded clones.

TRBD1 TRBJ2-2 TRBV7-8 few CASSLAHYRGNTGELFF TGTGCCAGCAGCTTAGCGCATTACAGGGGTAACACCGGGGAGCTGTTTTTT
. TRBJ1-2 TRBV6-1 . CASSPELAVNYGYTF TGTGCCAGCAGTCCGGAATTGGCGGTAAACTATGGCTACACCTTC
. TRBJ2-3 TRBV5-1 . CASSLERGVPEDTQYF TGCGCCAGCAGCTTGGAGAGGGGGGTTCCTGAAGATACGCAGTATTTT
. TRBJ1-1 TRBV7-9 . CAGHPEAFF TGTGCCGGCCACCCTGAAGCTTTCTTT
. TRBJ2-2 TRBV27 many CASSLSYLGGELFF TGTGCCAGCAGTTTATCGTATTTGGGCGGGGAGCTGTTTTTT
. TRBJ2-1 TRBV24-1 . CATSDSGALVEQFF TGTGCCACCAGTGATTCCGGGGCTCTTGTTGAGCAGTTCTTC
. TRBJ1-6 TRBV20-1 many CSASKPPGHNSPLHF TGCAGTGCTAGCAAACCCCCTGGCCATAATTCACCCCTCCACTTT
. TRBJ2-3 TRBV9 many CASSGAYTDTQYF TGTGCCAGCAGCGGAGCCTACACAGATACGCAGTATTTT
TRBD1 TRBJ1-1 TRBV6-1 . CASSRGTGGTEAFF TGTGCCAGCAGTAGAGGGACAGGGGGCACTGAAGCTTTCTTT
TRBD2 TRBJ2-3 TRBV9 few CASSVDGGGPTDTQYF TGTGCCAGCAGCGTAGATGGGGGAGGGCCAACAGATACGCAGTATTTT
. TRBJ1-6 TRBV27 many CASWERGSPLHF TGTGCCAGTTGGGAAAGGGGTTCACCCCTCCACTTT
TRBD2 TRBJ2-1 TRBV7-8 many CASSLLTSATYNEQFF TGTGCCAGCAGCTTACTGACTAGCGCTACTTACAATGAGCAGTTCTTC
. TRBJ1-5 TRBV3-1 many CASKDSIRNQPQHF TGTGCCAGCAAGGACAGTATTAGGAATCAGCCCCAGCATTTT
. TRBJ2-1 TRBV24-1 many CATSDLDDSSYNEQFF TGTGCCACCAGTGATTTAGACGATAGCTCCTACAATGAGCAGTTCTTC
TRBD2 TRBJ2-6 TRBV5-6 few CASSLVLAGVSGANVLTF TGTGCCAGCAGCTTGGTTCTAGCGGGGGTCTCTGGGGCCAACGTCCTGACTTTC
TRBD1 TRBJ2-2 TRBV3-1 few CASSYRDRGRGTGELFF TGTGCCAGCAGCTACCGGGACAGGGGGCGCGGAACCGGGGAGCTGTTTTTT
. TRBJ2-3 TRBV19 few CASSHLQGLPDTQYF TGTGCCAGTAGTCATTTACAGGGTCTCCCAGATACGCAGTATTTT
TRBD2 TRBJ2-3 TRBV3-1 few CASSEGLVTDTQYF TGTGCCAGCAGCGAAGGACTAGTGACAGATACGCAGTATTTT
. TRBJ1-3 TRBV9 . CASSVEGGSIYF TGTGCCAGCAGCGTAGAGGGGGGCTCCATATATTTT
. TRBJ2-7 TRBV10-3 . CAISESDRAGGSYEQYF TGTGCCATCAGTGAGTCGGACAGGGCGGGAGGCTCATACGAGCAGTACTTC
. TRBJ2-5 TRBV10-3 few CAISDWGRETQYF TGTGCCATCAGTGATTGGGGCAGGGAGACCCAGTACTTC
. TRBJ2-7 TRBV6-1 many CASSYGSRFEQYF TGTGCCAGCAGTTACGGGTCGAGATTTGAGCAGTACTTC
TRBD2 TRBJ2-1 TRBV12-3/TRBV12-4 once CASSSGLAQYNEQFF TGTGCCAGCAGCTCGGGACTAGCGCAGTACAATGAGCAGTTCTTC
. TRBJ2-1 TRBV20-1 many CSAREILGSSYNEQFF TGCAGTGCTAGAGAGATTCTAGGGAGCTCCTACAATGAGCAGTTCTTC
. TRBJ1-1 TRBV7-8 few CASSYLEQGNTEAFF TGTGCCAGCAGCTACCTCGAACAGGGGAACACTGAAGCTTTCTTT
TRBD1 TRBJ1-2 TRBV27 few CASSLDRVNYGYTF TGTGCCAGCAGTTTAGACAGGGTCAACTATGGCTACACCTTC
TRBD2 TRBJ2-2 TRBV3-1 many CASSHSGRAVGELFF TGTGCCAGCAGCCATAGCGGGAGGGCCGTCGGGGAGCTGTTTTTT
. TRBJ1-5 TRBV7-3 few CASSFGQSNRPQHF TGTGCCAGCAGCTTCGGACAGAGCAATCGGCCCCAGCATTTT
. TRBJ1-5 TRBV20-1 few CSASSGIQPQHF TGCAGTGCTAGTAGCGGGATTCAGCCCCAGCATTTT
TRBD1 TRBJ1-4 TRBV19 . CASSIFGTGVEKLFF TGTGCCAGTAGTATTTTCGGGACAGGGGTCGAAAAACTGTTTTTT
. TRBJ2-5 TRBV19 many CASRGTYETQYF TGTGCCAGTAGAGGGACATACGAGACCCAGTACTTC
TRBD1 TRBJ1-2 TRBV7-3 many CASRVTGERNYGYTF TGTGCCAGCAGGGTAACAGGGGAAAGGAACTATGGCTACACCTTC
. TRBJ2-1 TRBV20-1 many CSADGPTYNEQFF TGCAGTGCCGATGGGCCTACTTACAATGAGCAGTTCTTC
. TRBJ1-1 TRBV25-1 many CASSESPRPDTEAFF TGTGCCAGCAGTGAAAGTCCCAGGCCGGACACTGAAGCTTTCTTT
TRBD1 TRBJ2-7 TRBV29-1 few CSVLIQGAAYEQYF TGCAGCGTTCTCATACAGGGGGCAGCCTACGAGCAGTACTTC
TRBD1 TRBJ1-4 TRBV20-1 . CSARPGTDEKLFF TGCAGTGCTAGACCCGGGACAGATGAAAAACTGTTTTTT
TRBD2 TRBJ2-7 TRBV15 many CATSRTPRASGTYEQYF TGTGCCACCAGCAGAACACCTCGGGCTAGCGGGACCTACGAGCAGTACTTC
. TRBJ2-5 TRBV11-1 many CASSLVDEGETQYF TGTGCCAGCAGCTTAGTAGATGAGGGCGAGACCCAGTACTTC
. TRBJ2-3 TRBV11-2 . CASSTNRETDTQYF TGTGCCAGCAGCACAAACAGGGAGACAGATACGCAGTATTTT
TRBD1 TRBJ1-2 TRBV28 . CASSSTGEYGYTF TGTGCCAGCAGTTCAACAGGGGAATATGGCTACACCTTC
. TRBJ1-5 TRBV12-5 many CASASRGNQPQHF TGTGCTAGTGCCTCGCGGGGAAATCAGCCCCAGCATTTT
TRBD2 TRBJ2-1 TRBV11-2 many CASSLARPGLAGVMQFF TGTGCCAGCAGCTTGGCCCGACCGGGACTAGCGGGAGTAATGCAGTTCTTC